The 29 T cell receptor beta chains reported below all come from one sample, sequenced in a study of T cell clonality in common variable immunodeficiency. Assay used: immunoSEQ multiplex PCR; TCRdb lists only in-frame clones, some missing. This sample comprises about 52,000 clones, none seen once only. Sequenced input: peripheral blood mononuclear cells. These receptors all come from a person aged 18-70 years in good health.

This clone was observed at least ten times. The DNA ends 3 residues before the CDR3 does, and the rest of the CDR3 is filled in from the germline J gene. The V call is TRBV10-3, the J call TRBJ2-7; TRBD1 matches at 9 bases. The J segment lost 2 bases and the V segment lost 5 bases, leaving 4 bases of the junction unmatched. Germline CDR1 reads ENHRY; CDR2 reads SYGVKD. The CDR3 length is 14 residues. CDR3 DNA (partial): TGTGCCATCAGTCCGGGACAGGGCCCCTACGAG. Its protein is CAISPGQGPYE. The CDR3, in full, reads CAISPGQGPYEQYF.

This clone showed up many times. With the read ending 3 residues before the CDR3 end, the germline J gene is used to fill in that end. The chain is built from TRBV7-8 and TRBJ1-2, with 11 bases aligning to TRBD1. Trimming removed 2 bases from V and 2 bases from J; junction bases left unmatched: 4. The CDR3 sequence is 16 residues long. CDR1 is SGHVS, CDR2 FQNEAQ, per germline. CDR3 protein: CASSLSRDRGNYGYTF. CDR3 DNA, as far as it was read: TGTGCCAGCAGCTTAAGTAGGGACAGGGGGAACTATGGC. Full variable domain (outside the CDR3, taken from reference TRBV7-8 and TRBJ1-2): GAGVSQSPRYKVAKRGQDVALRCDPISGHVSLFWYQQALGQGPEFLTYFQNEAQLDKSGLPSDRFFAERPEGSVSTLKIQRTQQEDSAVYLCASSLSRDRGNYGYTFGSGTRLTVV.

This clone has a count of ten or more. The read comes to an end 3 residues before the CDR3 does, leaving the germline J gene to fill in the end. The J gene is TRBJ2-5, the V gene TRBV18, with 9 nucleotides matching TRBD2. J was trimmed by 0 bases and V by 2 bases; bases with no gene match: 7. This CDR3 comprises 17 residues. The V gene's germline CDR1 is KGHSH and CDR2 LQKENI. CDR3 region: CASSPAGGLAYQETQYF. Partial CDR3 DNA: TGTGCCAGCTCACCAGCCGGGGGACTAGCATACCAAGAGACC.

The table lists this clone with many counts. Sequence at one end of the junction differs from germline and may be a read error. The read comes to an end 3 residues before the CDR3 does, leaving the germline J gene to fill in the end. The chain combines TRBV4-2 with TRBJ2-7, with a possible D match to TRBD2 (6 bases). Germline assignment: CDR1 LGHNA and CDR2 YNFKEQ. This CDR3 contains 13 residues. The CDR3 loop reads CASSQVGGSEQYF. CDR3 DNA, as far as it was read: TGCGCCAGCAGCCAAGTCGGGGGTAGCGAG.

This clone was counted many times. The covered CDR3 bases are TGTGCCTGGAGTTTTGATGGGACGGGACAGGGTTATAGCAATCAGCCC. Translated: CAWSFDGTGQGYSNQP. The whole CDR3 is CAWSFDGTGQGYSNQPQHF. The rearrangement links TRBV30 to TRBJ1-5; 9 positions match TRBD1. The CDR3 extends 3 residues past the end of the read, so its final part is completed from the germline J gene. The CDR3 contains 19 residues. The V and J ends lost 2 bases and 0 bases, in that order; junction bases with no gene match: 14. Per the germline V gene, CDR1 is GTSNPN and CDR2 is SVGIG (reference sequence).

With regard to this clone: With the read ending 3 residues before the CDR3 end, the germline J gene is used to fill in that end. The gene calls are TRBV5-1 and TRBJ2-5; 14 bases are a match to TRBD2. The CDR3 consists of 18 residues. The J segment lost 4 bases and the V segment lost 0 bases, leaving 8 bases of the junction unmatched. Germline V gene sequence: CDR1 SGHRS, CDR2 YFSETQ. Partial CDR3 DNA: TGCGCCAGCAGCTTGGGGCCCCACGGACTAGCGGGAGGAGAGACC. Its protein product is CASSLGPHGLAGGET. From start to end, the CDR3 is CASSLGPHGLAGGETQYF. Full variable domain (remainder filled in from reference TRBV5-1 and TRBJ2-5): KAGVTQTPRYLIKTRGQQVTLSCSPISGHRSVSWYQQTPGQGLQFLFEYFSETQRNKGNFPGRFSGRQFSNSRSEMNVSTLELGDSALYLCASSLGPHGLAGGETQYFGPGTRLLVL.

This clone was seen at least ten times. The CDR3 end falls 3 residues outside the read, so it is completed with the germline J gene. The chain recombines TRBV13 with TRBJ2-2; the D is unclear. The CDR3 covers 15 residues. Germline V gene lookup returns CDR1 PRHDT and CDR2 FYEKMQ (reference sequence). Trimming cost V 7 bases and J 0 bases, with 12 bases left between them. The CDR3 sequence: CASTPQASNTGELFF. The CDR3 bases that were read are TGTGCCAGCACACCCCAGGCATCGAACACCGGGGAG.

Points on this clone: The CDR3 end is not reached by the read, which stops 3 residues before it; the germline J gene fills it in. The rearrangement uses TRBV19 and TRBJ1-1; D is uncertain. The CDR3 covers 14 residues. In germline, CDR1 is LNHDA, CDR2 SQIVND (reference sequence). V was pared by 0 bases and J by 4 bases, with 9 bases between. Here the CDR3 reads CASSIDKPGTEAFF. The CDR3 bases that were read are TGTGCCAGTAGTATAGATAAACCAGGCACTGAA.

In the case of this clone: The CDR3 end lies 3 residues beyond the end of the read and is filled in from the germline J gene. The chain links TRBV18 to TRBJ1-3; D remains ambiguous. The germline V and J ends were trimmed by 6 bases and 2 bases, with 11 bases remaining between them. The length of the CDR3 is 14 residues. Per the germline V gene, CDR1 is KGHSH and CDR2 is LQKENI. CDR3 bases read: TGTGCCAGCTCCAAGGATGCGGCTGGAAACACC. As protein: CASSKDAAGNT. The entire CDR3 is CASSKDAAGNTIYF.

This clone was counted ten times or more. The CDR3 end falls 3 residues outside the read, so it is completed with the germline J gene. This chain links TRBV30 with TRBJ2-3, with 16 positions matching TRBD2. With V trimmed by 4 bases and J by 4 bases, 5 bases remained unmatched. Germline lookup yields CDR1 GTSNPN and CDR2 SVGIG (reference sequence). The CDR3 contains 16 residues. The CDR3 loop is CAWIPGTSGRADTQYF. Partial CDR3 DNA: TGTGCCTGGATCCCCGGGACTAGCGGGAGGGCAGATACG.

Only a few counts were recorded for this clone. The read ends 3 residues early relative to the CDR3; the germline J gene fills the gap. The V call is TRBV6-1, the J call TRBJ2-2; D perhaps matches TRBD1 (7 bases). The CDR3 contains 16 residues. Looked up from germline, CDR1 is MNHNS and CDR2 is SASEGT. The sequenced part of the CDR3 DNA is TGTGCCAGCAGTGAAATAGTCGGCCAGGGGGGTGAAAAG. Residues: CASSEIVGQGGEK. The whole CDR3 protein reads CASSEIVGQGGEKLFF.

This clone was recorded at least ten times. CDR3 bases read: TGTGCCAGCAGCTTAGTCCTATACGAG. It translates to CASSLVLYE. The whole CDR3 is CASSLVLYEQYF. This chain uses TRBV7-9 with TRBJ2-7, with D unclear. The read falls 3 residues short of the CDR3 end, and the missing part is taken from the germline J gene. V was shortened by 1 base and J by 4 bases, with 5 bases between the two germline ends. The CDR3 is made up of 12 amino acids. Germline loops: CDR1 SEHNR, CDR2 FQNEAQ (reference sequence).

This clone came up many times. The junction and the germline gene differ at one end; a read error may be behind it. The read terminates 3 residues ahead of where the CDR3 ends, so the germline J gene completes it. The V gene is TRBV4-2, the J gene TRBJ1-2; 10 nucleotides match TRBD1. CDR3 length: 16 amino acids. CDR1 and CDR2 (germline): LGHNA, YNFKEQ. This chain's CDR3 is CASSQDDRTGGYGYTF. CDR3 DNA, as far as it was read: TGCGCCAGCAGCCAAGATGACCGGACAGGGGGATATGGC.

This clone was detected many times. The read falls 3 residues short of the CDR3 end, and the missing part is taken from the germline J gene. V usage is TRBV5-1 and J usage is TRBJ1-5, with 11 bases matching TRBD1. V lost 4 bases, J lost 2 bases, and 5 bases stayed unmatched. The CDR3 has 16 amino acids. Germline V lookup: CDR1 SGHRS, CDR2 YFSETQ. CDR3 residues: CASSPGTGGRNQPQHF. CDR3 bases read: TGCGCCAGCAGCCCCGGGACAGGGGGTCGCAATCAGCCC.

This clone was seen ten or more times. The CDR3 here is CASSSLAGGQSHEQFF. The CDR3 DNA, read in part, is TGCGCCAGCAGTAGCCTAGCGGGGGGGCAATCCCATGAG. The J gene is TRBJ2-1, the V gene TRBV5-1; TRBD2 aligns across 12 bases. The read falls 3 residues short of the CDR3 end, and the missing part is taken from the germline J gene. Looked up from germline, CDR1 is SGHRS and CDR2 is YFSETQ. This CDR3 is 16 amino acids long. V lost 5 bases to trimming and J lost 8 bases; unmatched junction nucleotides: 11.

The sequenced CDR3 bases are TGTGCCAGTCTTAAAGGGGGCCTTACAGAGACC. It encodes CASLKGGLTET. The full CDR3 protein reads CASLKGGLTETQYF. The chain is built from TRBV7-8 and TRBJ2-5, with TRBD1 matching over 7 bases. The read halts 3 residues ahead of the CDR3 end, with the missing end drawn from the germline J gene. This CDR3 contains 14 residues. Germline-derived CDR1 and CDR2 are SGHVS and FQNEAQ. The ends lost 9 bases at V and 4 bases at J; junction bases unmatched: 11.

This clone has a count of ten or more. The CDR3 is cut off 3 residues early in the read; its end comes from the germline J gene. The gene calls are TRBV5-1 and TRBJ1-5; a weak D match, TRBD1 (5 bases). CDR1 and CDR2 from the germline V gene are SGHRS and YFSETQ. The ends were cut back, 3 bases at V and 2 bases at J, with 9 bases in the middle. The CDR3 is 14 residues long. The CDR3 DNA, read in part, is TGCGCCAGCAGCTCAGGGTCGGGCAATCAGCCC. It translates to CASSSGSGNQP. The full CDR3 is CASSSGSGNQPQHF.

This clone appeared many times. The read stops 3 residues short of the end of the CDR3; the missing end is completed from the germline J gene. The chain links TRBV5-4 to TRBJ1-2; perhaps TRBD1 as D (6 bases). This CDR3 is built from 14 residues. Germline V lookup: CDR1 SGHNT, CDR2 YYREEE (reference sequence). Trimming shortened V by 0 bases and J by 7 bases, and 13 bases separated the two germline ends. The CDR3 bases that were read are TGTGCCAGCAGCTTGGTCCTGGACAGAAGTGGC. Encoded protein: CASSLVLDRSG. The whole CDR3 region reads CASSLVLDRSGYTF.

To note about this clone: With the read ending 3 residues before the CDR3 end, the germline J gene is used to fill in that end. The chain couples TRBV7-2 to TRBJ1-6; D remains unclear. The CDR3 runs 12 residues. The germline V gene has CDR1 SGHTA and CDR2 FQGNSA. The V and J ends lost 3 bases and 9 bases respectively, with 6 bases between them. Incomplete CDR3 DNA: TGTGCCAGCAGCTTTTTCTCTTCACCC. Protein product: CASSFFSSP. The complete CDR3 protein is CASSFFSSPLHF.

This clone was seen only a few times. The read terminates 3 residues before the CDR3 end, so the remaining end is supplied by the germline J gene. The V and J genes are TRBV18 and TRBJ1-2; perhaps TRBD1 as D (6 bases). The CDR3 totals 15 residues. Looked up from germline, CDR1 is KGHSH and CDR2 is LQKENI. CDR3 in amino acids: CASSPFGTKDNDYTF. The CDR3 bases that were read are TGTGCCAGCTCACCATTTGGGACAAAAGACAATGAC.

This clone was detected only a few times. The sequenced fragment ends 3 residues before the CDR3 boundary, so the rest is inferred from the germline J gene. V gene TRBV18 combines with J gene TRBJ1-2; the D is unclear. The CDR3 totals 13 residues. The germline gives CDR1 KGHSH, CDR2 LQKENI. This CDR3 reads CASSPPLRVDYTF. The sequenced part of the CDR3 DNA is TGTGCCAGCTCACCACCCCTCCGGGTCGAC.

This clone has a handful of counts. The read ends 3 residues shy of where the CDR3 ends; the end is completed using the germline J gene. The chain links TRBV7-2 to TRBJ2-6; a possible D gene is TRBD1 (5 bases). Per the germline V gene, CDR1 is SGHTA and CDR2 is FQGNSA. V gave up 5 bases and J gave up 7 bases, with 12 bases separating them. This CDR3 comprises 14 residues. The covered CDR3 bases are TGTGCCAGCAGCCTTCAAAGGACAGCCAACGTC. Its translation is CASSLQRTANV. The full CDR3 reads CASSLQRTANVLTF.

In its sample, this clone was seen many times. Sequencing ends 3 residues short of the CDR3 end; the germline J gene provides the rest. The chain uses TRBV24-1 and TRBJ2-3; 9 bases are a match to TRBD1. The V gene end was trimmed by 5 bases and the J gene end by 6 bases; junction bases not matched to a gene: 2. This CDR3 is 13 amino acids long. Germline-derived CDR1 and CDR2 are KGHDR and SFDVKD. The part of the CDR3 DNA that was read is TGTGCCACCAGTGTGACAGGGGGGGATACG. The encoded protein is CATSVTGGDT. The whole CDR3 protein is CATSVTGGDTQYF.

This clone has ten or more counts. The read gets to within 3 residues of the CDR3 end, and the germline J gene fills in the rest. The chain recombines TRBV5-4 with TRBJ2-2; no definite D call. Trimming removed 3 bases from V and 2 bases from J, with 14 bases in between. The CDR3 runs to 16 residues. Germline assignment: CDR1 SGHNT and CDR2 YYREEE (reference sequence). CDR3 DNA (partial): TGTGCCAGCAGCTCTGGAGTGACAAGAAACACCGGGGAG. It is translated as CASSSGVTRNTGE. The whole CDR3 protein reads CASSSGVTRNTGELFF.

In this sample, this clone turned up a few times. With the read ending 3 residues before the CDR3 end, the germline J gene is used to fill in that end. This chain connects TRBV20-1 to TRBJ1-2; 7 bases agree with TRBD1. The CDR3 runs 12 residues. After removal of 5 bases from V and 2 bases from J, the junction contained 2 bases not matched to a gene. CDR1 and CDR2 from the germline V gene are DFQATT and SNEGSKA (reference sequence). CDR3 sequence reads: CSASTGNYGYTF. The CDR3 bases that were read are TGCAGTGCTTCGACAGGGAACTATGGC.

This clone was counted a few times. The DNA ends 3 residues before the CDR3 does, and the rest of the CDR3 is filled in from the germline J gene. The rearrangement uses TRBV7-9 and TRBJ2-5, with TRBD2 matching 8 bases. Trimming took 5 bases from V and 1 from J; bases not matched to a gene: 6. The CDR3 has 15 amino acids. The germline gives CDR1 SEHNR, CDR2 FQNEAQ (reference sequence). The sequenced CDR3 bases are TGTGCCAGCAGCACTAGAGGGACTAGCCAAGAGACC. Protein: CASSTRGTSQET. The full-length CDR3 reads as CASSTRGTSQETQYF.

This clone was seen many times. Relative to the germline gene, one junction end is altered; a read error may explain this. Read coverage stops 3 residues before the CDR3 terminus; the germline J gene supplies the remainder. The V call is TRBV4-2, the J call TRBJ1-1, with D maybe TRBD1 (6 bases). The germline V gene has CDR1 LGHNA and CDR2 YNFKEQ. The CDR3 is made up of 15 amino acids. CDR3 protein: CASTRTVSGATEAFF. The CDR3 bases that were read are TGCGCCAGCACCAGGACCGTGTCAGGGGCCACTGAA.

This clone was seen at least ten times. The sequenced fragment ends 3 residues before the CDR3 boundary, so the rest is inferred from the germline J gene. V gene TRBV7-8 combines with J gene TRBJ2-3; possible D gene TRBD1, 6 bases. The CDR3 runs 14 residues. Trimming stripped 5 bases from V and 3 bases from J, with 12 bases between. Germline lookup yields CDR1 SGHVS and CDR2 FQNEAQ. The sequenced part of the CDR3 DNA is TGTGCCAGCAGCCAAATCAGGGGTACAGATACG. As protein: CASSQIRGTDT. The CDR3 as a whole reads CASSQIRGTDTQYF.

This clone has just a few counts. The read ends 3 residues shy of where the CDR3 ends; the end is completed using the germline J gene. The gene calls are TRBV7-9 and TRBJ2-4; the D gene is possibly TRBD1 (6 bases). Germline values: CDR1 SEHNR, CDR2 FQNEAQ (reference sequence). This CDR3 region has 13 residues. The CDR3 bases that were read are TGTGCCAGCAACCCAGGGGTTTGGGGTGGT. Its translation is CASNPGVWGG. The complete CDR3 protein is CASNPGVWGGQYF.